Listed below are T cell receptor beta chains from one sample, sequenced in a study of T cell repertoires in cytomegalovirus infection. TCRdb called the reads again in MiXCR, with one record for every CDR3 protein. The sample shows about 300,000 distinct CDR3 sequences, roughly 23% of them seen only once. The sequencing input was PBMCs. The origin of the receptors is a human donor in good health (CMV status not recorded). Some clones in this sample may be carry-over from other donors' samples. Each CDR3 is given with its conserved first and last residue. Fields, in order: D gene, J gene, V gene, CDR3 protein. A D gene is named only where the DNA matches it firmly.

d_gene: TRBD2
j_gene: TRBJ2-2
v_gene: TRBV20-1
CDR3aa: CSAADGLGTGELFF

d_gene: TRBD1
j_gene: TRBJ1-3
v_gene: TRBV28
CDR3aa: CASSLPTGSGNTIYF

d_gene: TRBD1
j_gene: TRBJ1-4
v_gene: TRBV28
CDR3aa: CASSLAGGLIYEKLFF

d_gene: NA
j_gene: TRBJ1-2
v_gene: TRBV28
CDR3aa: CASQREGYTF

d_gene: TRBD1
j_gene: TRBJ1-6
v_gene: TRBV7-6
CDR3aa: CASSYLGTGDSPLHF

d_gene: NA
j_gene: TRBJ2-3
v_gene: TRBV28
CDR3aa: CASSLGGQDTQYF

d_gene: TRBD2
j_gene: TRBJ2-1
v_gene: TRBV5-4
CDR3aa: CASTGPAGASSYNEQFF

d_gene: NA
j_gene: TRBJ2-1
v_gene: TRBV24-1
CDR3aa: CATSDAGPFEEQFF

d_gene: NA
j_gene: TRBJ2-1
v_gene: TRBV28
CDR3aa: CASSIPLNEQFF

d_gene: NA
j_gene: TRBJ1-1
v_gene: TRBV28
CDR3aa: CASSSRGANTEAFF

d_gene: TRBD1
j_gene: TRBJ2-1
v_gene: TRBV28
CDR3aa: CATWTGVLPVVPKSYNEQFF

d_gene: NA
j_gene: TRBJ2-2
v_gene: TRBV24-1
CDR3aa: CASAGFGGELFF

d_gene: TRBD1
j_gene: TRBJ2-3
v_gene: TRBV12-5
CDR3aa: CASGQQGDTQYF

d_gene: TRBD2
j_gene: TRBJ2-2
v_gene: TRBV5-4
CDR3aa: CASSDRLAGEGELFF

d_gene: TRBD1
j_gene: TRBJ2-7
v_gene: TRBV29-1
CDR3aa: CSVSRGLGYEQYF

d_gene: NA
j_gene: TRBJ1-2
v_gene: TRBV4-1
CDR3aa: CASSQVQGINYGYTF